This TCR beta chain emerged from a study of shared clonotypes between healthy human individuals. At the level of the study: Per donor, CD8 memory used one plate, CD8 naive used two, CD4 memory used three and CD4 naive used three.

TCRdb keeps only in-frame clones here, not all; method: immunoSEQ multiplex PCR. The sample gives 950,000 to 1,100,000 clones, about 75% of which show up once; around 1.4% is in the top ten. Germline CDR1 SQVTM, CDR2 ANQGSEA. The V gene end was trimmed by 6 bases and the J gene end by 6 bases; junction bases not matched to a gene: 8. This CDR3 region has 13 residues. About this clone: Its antigen is not identified.

Broader study findings: In this cohort, only blood was sampled, and tissue repertoires likely differ.

The receptor's source is a man aged 18 to 35 in good health. V usage is TRBV29-1 and J usage is TRBJ2-3; 8 bases align to TRBD1. What was sequenced was memory CD4+ T cells sorted from blood. The sample's subset: CD45RA-negative fraction. The CDR3 coding sequence is TGCAGCGTGATGACAGGGGCCTTTGATACGCAGTATTTT. Protein: CSVMTGAFDTQYF.